This T cell receptor (beta chain) originates from a study of T-cell reconstitution after alpha-beta-depleted transplantation in children. Only a few counts were recorded for this clonotype. The CDR3 runs to 15 residues. Germline values: CDR1 SGHAT, CDR2 FQNNGV. Trimming cost V 1 base and J 7 bases; bases outside gene matches: 5. The TCRbeta library was prepared with unique molecular identifiers. TCRdb independently ran MiXCR on the PCR reads; one entry per CDR3 protein. The sample consists of about 610,000 distinct CDR3 sequences, 8% to 11% of them appearing once. This rearrangement joins TRBV11-2 to TRBJ2-7; 12 bases fit TRBD2. The receptor was derived from a human donor who donated a stem cell graft to a child with acute myeloid leukemia. Material: PBMCs from the stem cell graft donor, obtained from the stem cell graft. CDR3 nucleotide sequence: TGTGCCAGCAGCTTAGTGGCTAGCGGGAGGGGAGAGCAGTACTTC. Its protein is CASSLVASGRGEQYF.